This T cell receptor (beta chain) was recorded in a study of blood T cell repertoires in COVID-19. Overall study: T cells, B-cell-depleted T cells, or PBMCs provided the cDNA or gDNA that served as material.

Germline-derived CDR1 and CDR2 are SQVTM and ANQGSEA. This CDR3 has 10 residues. Trimming removed 6 bases at V and 7 bases at J, with 9 bases between. As handled by the study authors: Using reference gene primer amplification, nucleated cell counts were estimated. Assay used: immunoSEQ multiplex PCR; TCRdb lists only in-frame clones, some missing. From that table come the V and J calls and clone size; the DNA was used to work out D and trimming. The sample has fewer than 300,000 clones, about 91% seen once. Material for sequencing was peripheral blood. This chain links TRBV29-1 with TRBJ1-2; no reliable D call. This sequence originates from a person in their late teens or twenties with COVID-19, enrolled during active disease. CDR3 nucleotides: TGCAGCGTACTCGAGGGTGGCTACACCTTC. As protein: CSVLEGGYTF.